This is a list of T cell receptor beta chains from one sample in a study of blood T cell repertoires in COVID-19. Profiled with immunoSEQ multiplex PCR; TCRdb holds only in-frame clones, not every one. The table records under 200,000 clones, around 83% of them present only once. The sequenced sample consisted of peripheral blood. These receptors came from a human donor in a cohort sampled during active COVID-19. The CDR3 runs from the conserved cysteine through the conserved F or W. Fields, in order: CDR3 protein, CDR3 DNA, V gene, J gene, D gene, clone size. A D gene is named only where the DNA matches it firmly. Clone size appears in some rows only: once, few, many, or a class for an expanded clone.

cdr3_aa: CASSLTSASGETQYF
cdr3_nt: TGTGCCAGCAGCTTAACGTCGGCTAGCGGGGAGACCCAGTACTTC
v_call: TRBV7-3
j_call: TRBJ2-5
d_call: TRBD2
clone_size: -

cdr3_aa: CASNLRGQPQHF
cdr3_nt: TGTGCCAGTAACTTACGGGGGCAGCCCCAGCATTTT
v_call: TRBV19
j_call: TRBJ1-5
d_call: -
clone_size: -

cdr3_aa: CASSLGRGQQAFF
cdr3_nt: TGTGCCAGCAGCTTAGGCCGCGGACAGCAAGCTTTCTTT
v_call: TRBV13
j_call: TRBJ1-1
d_call: -
clone_size: -

cdr3_aa: CASTPGQGDGYTF
cdr3_nt: TGTGCCAGCACCCCGGGACAGGGGGATGGCTACACCTTC
v_call: TRBV5-6
j_call: TRBJ1-2
d_call: TRBD1
clone_size: -

cdr3_aa: CASSERSSYEQYF
cdr3_nt: TGTGCCAGCAGTGAGAGGAGCTCCTACGAGCAGTACTTC
v_call: TRBV5-4
j_call: TRBJ2-7
d_call: -
clone_size: -

cdr3_aa: CASSKDRPPYEQYF
cdr3_nt: TGTGCCAGTAGCAAGGACAGACCTCCCTACGAGCAGTACTTC
v_call: TRBV19
j_call: TRBJ2-7
d_call: -
clone_size: -

cdr3_aa: CASSLGQGAYQPQHF
cdr3_nt: TGCGCCAGCAGCTTGGGCCAGGGGGCATATCAGCCCCAGCATTTT
v_call: TRBV5-1
j_call: TRBJ1-5
d_call: TRBD1
clone_size: -

cdr3_aa: CASSYTSGGPYEQYF
cdr3_nt: TGTGCCAGCAGTTATACCAGCGGGGGGCCCTACGAGCAGTACTTC
v_call: TRBV6-5
j_call: TRBJ2-7
d_call: TRBD2
clone_size: -

cdr3_aa: CASSLGQGVDYGYTF
cdr3_nt: TGTGCCAGCAGCTTGGGACAGGGGGTCGACTATGGCTACACCTTC
v_call: TRBV7-2
j_call: TRBJ1-2
d_call: TRBD1
clone_size: -

cdr3_aa: CASSPRVVNEQFF
cdr3_nt: TGTGCCAGTAGTCCCCGAGTAGTCAATGAGCAGTTCTTC
v_call: TRBV19
j_call: TRBJ2-1
d_call: -
clone_size: -

cdr3_aa: CASSLVSSRGYTF
cdr3_nt: TGTGCCAGCAGTTTAGTTAGCTCGCGGGGCTACACCTTC
v_call: TRBV12-3/TRBV12-4
j_call: TRBJ1-2
d_call: -
clone_size: -

cdr3_aa: CASSARLAGGPPDTQYF
cdr3_nt: TGTGCCAGCAGCGCAAGACTAGCGGGGGGGCCGCCAGATACGCAGTATTTT
v_call: TRBV9
j_call: TRBJ2-3
d_call: TRBD2
clone_size: -

cdr3_aa: CASSRGTLQETQYF
cdr3_nt: TGTGCCAGCAGCAGGGGGACATTACAAGAGACCCAGTACTTC
v_call: TRBV9
j_call: TRBJ2-5
d_call: -
clone_size: -

cdr3_aa: CASTNYEQYF
cdr3_nt: TGTGCCAGCACAAATTACGAGCAGTACTTC
v_call: TRBV27
j_call: TRBJ2-7
d_call: -
clone_size: -

cdr3_aa: CASNPAGPYGYTF
cdr3_nt: TGTGCCAGCAACCCGGCGGGACCCTATGGCTACACCTTC
v_call: TRBV6-5
j_call: TRBJ1-2
d_call: -
clone_size: once

cdr3_aa: CASSTFRGGSYEQYF
cdr3_nt: TGTGCCAGTAGTACCTTTCGGGGGGGCTCGTACGAGCAGTACTTC
v_call: TRBV19
j_call: TRBJ2-7
d_call: TRBD2
clone_size: -

cdr3_aa: CASSWTGGDNQPQHF
cdr3_nt: TGTGCCAGCAGCTGGACAGGGGGGGACAATCAGCCCCAGCATTTT
v_call: TRBV7-2
j_call: TRBJ1-5
d_call: TRBD1
clone_size: -

cdr3_aa: CSVSSGTGGWEEKLFF
cdr3_nt: TGCAGCGTTTCCTCCGGGACAGGGGGCTGGGAGGAAAAACTGTTTTTT
v_call: TRBV29-1
j_call: TRBJ1-4
d_call: TRBD1
clone_size: -

cdr3_aa: CASSHSTEIYNSPLHF
cdr3_nt: TGTGCCAGCAGCCACTCTACAGAGATTTATAATTCACCCCTCCACTTT
v_call: TRBV4-2
j_call: TRBJ1-6
d_call: -
clone_size: few

cdr3_aa: CASSQNRMTGTYEQYF
cdr3_nt: TGCGCCAGCAGCCAAAACCGAATGACAGGCACCTACGAGCAGTACTTC
v_call: TRBV4-3
j_call: TRBJ2-7
d_call: -
clone_size: -

cdr3_aa: CASRPGQGFTYTF
cdr3_nt: TGTGCCAGCAGACCGGGACAGGGGTTCACATACACCTTC
v_call: TRBV28
j_call: TRBJ1-2
d_call: TRBD1
clone_size: -

cdr3_aa: CASSLVGQGTGNTIYF
cdr3_nt: TGTGCCAGCAGCTTGGTCGGACAGGGTACTGGAAACACCATATATTTT
v_call: TRBV7-2
j_call: TRBJ1-3
d_call: TRBD1
clone_size: -

cdr3_aa: CASSPGKGVFF
cdr3_nt: TGTGCCAGCAGCCCCGGGAAGGGTGTTTTCTTT
v_call: TRBV5-6
j_call: TRBJ1-1
d_call: -
clone_size: -

cdr3_aa: CASSKNKDGANTEAFF
cdr3_nt: TGTGCCAGCAGCAAAAACAAGGATGGGGCGAACACTGAAGCTTTCTTT
v_call: TRBV21-1
j_call: TRBJ1-1
d_call: -
clone_size: -

cdr3_aa: CASSSTGSSGNTIYF
cdr3_nt: TGTGCCAGCAGTTCGACAGGGAGCTCTGGAAACACCATATATTTT
v_call: TRBV3-1/TRBV3-2
j_call: TRBJ1-3
d_call: TRBD1
clone_size: -

cdr3_aa: CASSYNRGARNTEAFF
cdr3_nt: TGTGCCAGCAGTTACAATCGGGGGGCGCGGAACACTGAAGCTTTCTTT
v_call: TRBV6-5
j_call: TRBJ1-1
d_call: -
clone_size: -

cdr3_aa: CASSVADRGGETQYF
cdr3_nt: TGCGCCAGCAGCGTAGCGGACAGGGGTGGAGAGACCCAGTACTTC
v_call: TRBV5-1
j_call: TRBJ2-5
d_call: TRBD1
clone_size: -

cdr3_aa: CASTPEAQETQYF
cdr3_nt: TGTGCCAGCACCCCGGAGGCCCAAGAGACCCAGTACTTC
v_call: TRBV7-9
j_call: TRBJ2-5
d_call: -
clone_size: -

cdr3_aa: CASSLSRDRNTEAFF
cdr3_nt: TGTGCCAGCAGCTTGTCCAGGGACAGAAACACTGAAGCTTTCTTT
v_call: TRBV7-2
j_call: TRBJ1-1
d_call: TRBD1
clone_size: -

cdr3_aa: CASSIRGSSYEQYF
cdr3_nt: TGTGCCAGTAGTATCCGAGGGAGCTCCTACGAGCAGTACTTC
v_call: TRBV19
j_call: TRBJ2-7
d_call: -
clone_size: -

cdr3_aa: CASSLDRTGTGLFNEQFF
cdr3_nt: TGTGCCAGCAGCTTAGACCGGACCGGGACAGGTCTTTTCAATGAGCAGTTCTTC
v_call: TRBV7-2
j_call: TRBJ2-1
d_call: TRBD1
clone_size: -

cdr3_aa: CASSWRTGGNEQYF
cdr3_nt: TGTGCCAGCAGCTGGAGGACAGGGGGCAACGAGCAGTACTTC
v_call: TRBV11-2
j_call: TRBJ2-7
d_call: TRBD1
clone_size: -

cdr3_aa: CASSLSTGVVNNEQFF
cdr3_nt: TGTGCCAGCAGCTTAAGTACGGGGGTTGTAAACAATGAGCAGTTCTTC
v_call: TRBV5-5
j_call: TRBJ2-1
d_call: -
clone_size: -

cdr3_aa: CASSEMGAQPQHF
cdr3_nt: TGTGCCAGCAGTGAAATGGGGGCTCAGCCCCAGCATTTT
v_call: TRBV2
j_call: TRBJ1-5
d_call: -
clone_size: -

cdr3_aa: CASSSTQGYEQYF
cdr3_nt: TGTGCTAGCAGCTCGACGCAGGGGTACGAGCAGTACTTC
v_call: TRBV7-7
j_call: TRBJ2-7
d_call: -
clone_size: -

cdr3_aa: CASSLRAGSRSFSNYGYTF
cdr3_nt: TGTGCCAGCAGCTTAAGGGCGGGGTCCCGGTCTTTTTCTAACTATGGCTACACCTTC
v_call: TRBV7-2
j_call: TRBJ1-2
d_call: -
clone_size: -

cdr3_aa: CASSQVPGTRSYEQYF
cdr3_nt: TGCGCCAGCAGCCAAGTCCCCGGGACTCGATCCTACGAGCAGTACTTC
v_call: TRBV4-1
j_call: TRBJ2-7
d_call: -
clone_size: once

cdr3_aa: CASRPRGSYEQYF
cdr3_nt: TGCGCCAGCAGGCCAAGGGGTTCCTACGAGCAGTACTTC
v_call: TRBV10-2
j_call: TRBJ2-7
d_call: -
clone_size: -

cdr3_aa: CASSSRGGGGTDTQYF
cdr3_nt: TGTGCCAGCAGCTCTCGAGGAGGCGGGGGCACAGATACGCAGTATTTT
v_call: TRBV7-3
j_call: TRBJ2-3
d_call: -
clone_size: -

cdr3_aa: CASSIIVSYEQYF
cdr3_nt: TGTGCCAGCAGTATCATAGTCTCCTACGAGCAGTACTTC
v_call: TRBV12-3/TRBV12-4
j_call: TRBJ2-7
d_call: -
clone_size: -

cdr3_aa: CASSQEGGGPRANVLTF
cdr3_nt: TGCGCCAGCAGCCAAGAAGGGGGGGGCCCAAGGGCCAACGTCCTGACTTTC
v_call: TRBV4-1
j_call: TRBJ2-6
d_call: -
clone_size: -

cdr3_aa: CASSTQVPQETQYF
cdr3_nt: TGCGCCAGCAGCACACAGGTCCCCCAAGAGACCCAGTACTTC
v_call: TRBV5-1
j_call: TRBJ2-5
d_call: -
clone_size: once

cdr3_aa: CASSWDNYEQYF
cdr3_nt: TGTGCCAGCAGTTGGGACAACTACGAGCAGTACTTC
v_call: TRBV5-4
j_call: TRBJ2-7
d_call: -
clone_size: -

cdr3_aa: CASSSPSTSYEQYF
cdr3_nt: TGTGCCAGCAGCTCCCCGAGCACCTCCTACGAGCAGTACTTC
v_call: TRBV13
j_call: TRBJ2-7
d_call: -
clone_size: -

cdr3_aa: CASSYSRSSAEQYF
cdr3_nt: TGTGCCAGCAGTTACTCGAGGTCCTCGGCGGAGCAGTATTTT
v_call: TRBV6-5
j_call: TRBJ2-3
d_call: -
clone_size: once

cdr3_aa: CASSQDRARTGRLGREKLFF
cdr3_nt: TGCGCCAGCAGCCAAGATCGTGCCCGGACAGGGAGGCTAGGTAGGGAAAAACTGTTTTTT
v_call: TRBV4-3
j_call: TRBJ1-4
d_call: TRBD1
clone_size: -

cdr3_aa: CASSYRRTLNTEAFF
cdr3_nt: TGTGCCAGCAGCTACAGACGGACTCTGAACACTGAAGCTTTCTTT
v_call: TRBV11-2
j_call: TRBJ1-1
d_call: -
clone_size: -